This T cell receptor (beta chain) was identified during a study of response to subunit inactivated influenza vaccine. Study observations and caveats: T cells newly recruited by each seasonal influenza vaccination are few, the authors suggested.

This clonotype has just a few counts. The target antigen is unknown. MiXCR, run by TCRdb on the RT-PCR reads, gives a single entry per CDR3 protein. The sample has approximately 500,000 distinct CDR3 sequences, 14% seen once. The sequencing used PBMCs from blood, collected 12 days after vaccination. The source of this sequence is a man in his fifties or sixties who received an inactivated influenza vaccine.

The CDR3 nucleotides are TGTGCCAGCAGCTTAGGACAGACCATCTACTACAATGAGCAGTTCTTC. It specifies CASSLGQTIYYNEQFF. V gene TRBV7-2 combines with J gene TRBJ2-1; a weak D match, TRBD1 (5 bases). This CDR3 spans 16 amino acids. In germline, CDR1 is SGHTA, CDR2 FQGNSA. The V and J ends lost 1 base and 3 bases respectively, with 13 bases between them.